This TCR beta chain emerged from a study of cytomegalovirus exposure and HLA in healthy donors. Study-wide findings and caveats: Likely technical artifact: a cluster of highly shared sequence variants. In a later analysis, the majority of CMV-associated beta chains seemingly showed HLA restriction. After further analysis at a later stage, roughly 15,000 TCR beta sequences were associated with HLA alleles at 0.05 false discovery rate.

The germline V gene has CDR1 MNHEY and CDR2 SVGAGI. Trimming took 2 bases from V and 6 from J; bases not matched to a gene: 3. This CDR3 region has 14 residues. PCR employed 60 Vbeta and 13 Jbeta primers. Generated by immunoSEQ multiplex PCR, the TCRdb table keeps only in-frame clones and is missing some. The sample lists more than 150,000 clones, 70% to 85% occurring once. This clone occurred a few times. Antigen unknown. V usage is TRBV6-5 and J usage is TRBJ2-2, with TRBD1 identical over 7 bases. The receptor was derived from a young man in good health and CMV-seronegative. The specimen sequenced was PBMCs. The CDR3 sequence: CASSYEQGAGELFF. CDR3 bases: TGTGCCAGCAGTTACGAGCAGGGGGCCGGGGAGCTGTTTTTT.